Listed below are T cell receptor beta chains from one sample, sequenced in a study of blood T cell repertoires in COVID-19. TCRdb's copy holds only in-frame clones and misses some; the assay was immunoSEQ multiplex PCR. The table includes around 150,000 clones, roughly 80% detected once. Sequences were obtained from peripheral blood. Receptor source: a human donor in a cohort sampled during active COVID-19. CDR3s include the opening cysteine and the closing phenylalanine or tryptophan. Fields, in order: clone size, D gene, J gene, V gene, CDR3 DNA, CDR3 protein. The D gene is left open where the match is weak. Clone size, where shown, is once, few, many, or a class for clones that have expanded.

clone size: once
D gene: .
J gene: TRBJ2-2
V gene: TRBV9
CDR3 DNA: TGTGCCAGCAGCGGCGTAGCGCTAAACGGGGAGCTGTTTTTT
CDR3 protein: CASSGVALNGELFF

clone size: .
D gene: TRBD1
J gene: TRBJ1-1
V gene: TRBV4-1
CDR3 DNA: TGCGCCAGCAGCTTAGCGGGACAGGGGGCAGTTGAAGCTTTCTTT
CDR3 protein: CASSLAGQGAVEAFF

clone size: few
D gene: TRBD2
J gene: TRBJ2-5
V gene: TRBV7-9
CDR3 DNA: TGTGCCAGCAGCTTAAGGGTAGCGGGGGAAGAGACCCAGTACTTC
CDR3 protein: CASSLRVAGEETQYF

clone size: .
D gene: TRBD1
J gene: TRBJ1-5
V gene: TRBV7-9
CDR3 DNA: TGTGCCAGCAGCCCGACAGGGGTTAAGCAGCCCCAGCATTTT
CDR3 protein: CASSPTGVKQPQHF

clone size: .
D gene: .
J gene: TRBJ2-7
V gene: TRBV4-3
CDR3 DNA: TGCGCCAGCAGCCAAGTTACAGGGCCCTTATCCTTC
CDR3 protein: CASSQVTGPLSF

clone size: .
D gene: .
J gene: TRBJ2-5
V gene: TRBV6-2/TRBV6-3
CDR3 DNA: TGTGCCAGCAGTTCTTTACAAGTCGAACAAGAGACCCAGTACTTC
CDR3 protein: CASSSLQVEQETQYF

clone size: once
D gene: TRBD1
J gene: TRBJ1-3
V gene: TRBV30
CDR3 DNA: TGTGCCTGGAGCGGGACAGGATTGGGAAACACCATATATTTT
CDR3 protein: CAWSGTGLGNTIYF

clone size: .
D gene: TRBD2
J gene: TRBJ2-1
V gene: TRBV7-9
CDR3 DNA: TGTGCCAGCACCCCCGGGACCAACTTAGTCGGGGGGTACTCCTACAATGAGCAGTTCTTC
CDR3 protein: CASTPGTNLVGGYSYNEQFF

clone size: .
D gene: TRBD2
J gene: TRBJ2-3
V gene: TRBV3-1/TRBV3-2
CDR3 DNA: TGTGCCAGCAGCCAAGACCCCAGCGGGGGGGCTAATACGCAGTATTTT
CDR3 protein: CASSQDPSGGANTQYF

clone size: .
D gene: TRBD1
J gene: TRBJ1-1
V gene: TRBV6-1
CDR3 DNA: TGTGCCAGCAGTGAACAGGGGGCGAACACTGAAGCTTTCTTT
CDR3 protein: CASSEQGANTEAFF

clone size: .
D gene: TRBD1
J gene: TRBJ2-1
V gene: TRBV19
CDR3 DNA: TGTGCCAGTAGTATGACAGGGGTGACCTACAATGAGCAGTTCTTC
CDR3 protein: CASSMTGVTYNEQFF

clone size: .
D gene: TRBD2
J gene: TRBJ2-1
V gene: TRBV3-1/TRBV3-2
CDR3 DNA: TGTGCCAGCAGCCATCTTGCTAGCGGGGGGGCCCGGTTCTTC
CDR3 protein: CASSHLASGGARFF

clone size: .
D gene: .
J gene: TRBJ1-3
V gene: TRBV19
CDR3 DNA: TGTGCCAGTAGTCAGGACAACGGCTCTGGAAACACCATATATTTT
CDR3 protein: CASSQDNGSGNTIYF

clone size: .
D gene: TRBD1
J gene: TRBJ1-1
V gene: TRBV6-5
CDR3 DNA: TGTGCCAGCAGCAGACCGGGACAGGGTCCCACTGAAGCTTTCTTT
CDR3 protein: CASSRPGQGPTEAFF

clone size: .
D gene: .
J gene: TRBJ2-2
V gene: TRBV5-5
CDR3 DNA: TGTGCCAGCAGCTTGGGGGCCGGCAGGGGAGCGAACACCGGGGAGCTGTTTTTT
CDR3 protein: CASSLGAGRGANTGELFF

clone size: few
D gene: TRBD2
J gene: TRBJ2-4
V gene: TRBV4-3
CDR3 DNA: TGCGCCAGCAGCCAAGAAGCGGGACTAGCGGGGGGAAACATTCAGTACTTC
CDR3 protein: CASSQEAGLAGGNIQYF

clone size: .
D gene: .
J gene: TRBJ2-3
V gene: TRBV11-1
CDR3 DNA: TGTGCCAGCATGTCGCTCCTACCTAGCACAGATACGCAGTATTTT
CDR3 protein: CASMSLLPSTDTQYF

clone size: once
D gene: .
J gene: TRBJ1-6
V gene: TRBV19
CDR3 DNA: TGTGCCAGTTCCCAGGTTCCTGGGCCTCCTTATTCACCCCTCCACTTT
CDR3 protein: CASSQVPGPPYSPLHF

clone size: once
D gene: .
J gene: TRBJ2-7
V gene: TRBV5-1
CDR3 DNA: TGCGCCAGCACCCGGGGACTGTTGAAAGCCGAGCAGTACTTC
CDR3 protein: CASTRGLLKAEQYF

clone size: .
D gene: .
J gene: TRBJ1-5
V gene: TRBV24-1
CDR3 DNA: TGTGCCACCAGTGATTCCCGGACAGAATCGCCCCAGCATTTT
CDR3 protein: CATSDSRTESPQHF

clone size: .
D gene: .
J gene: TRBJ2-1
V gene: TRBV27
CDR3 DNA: TGTGCCAGCAAGGCAGGGTGGTACAATGAGCAGTTCTTC
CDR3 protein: CASKAGWYNEQFF

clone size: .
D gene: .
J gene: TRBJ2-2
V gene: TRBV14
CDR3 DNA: TGTGCCAGCAGCCCCCAACTCCAAGGGGCCGGGGAGCTGTTTTTT
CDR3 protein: CASSPQLQGAGELFF

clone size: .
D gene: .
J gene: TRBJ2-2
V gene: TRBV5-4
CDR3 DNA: TGTGCCAGCAGCTTGGAACGGTCGAACACCGGGGAGCTGTTTTTT
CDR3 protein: CASSLERSNTGELFF

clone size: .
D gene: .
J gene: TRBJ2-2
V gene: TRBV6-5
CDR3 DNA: TGTGCCAGCAGCTCTGTTGGTAGCGGTGTCGGGGAGCTGTTTTTT
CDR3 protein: CASSSVGSGVGELFF

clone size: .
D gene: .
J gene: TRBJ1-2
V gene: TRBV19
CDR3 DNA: TGTGCCAGTAGTATACGTCTCCCGGAGGATGGCTACACCTTC
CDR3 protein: CASSIRLPEDGYTF

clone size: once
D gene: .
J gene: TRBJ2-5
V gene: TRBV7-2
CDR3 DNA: TGTGCCAGCAGCTCTACCGGGACTGAGGCAAGGCAGTACTTC
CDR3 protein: CASSSTGTEARQYF

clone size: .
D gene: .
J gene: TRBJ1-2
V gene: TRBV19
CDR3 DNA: TGTGCCAGTAGCCAGGCGAGCCAGGGCTATGGCTACACCTTC
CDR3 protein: CASSQASQGYGYTF

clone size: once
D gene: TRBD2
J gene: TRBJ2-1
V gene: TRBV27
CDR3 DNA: TGTGCCAGCAGTTTAGTGGGCGGGGGGCCCTACAATGAGCAGTTCTTC
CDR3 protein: CASSLVGGGPYNEQFF

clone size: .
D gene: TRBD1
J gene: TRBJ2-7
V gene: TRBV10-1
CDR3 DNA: TGCGCCAGCAGTGAACCGGGACAGGGGTCCTACGAGCAGTACTTC
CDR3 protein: CASSEPGQGSYEQYF

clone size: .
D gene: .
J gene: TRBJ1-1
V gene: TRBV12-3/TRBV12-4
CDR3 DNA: TGTGCCAGCAGTCTGAGTAGGAACACTGAAGCTTTCTTT
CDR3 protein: CASSLSRNTEAFF

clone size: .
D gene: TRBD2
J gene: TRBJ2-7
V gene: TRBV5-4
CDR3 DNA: TGTGCCAGCAGCTTGGGGACTAGCGGGGGGCACCACGAGCAGTACTTC
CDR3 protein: CASSLGTSGGHHEQYF

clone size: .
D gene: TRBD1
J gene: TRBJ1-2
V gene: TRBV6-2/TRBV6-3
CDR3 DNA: TGTGCCAGCAGCAACCGACAGGGGAGCGTAGGTGGCTACACCTTC
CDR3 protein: CASSNRQGSVGGYTF

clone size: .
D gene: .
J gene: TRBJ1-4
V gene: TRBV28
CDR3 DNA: TGTGCCAGCAAACTACAATCAACTAATGAAAAACTGTTTTTT
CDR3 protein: CASKLQSTNEKLFF

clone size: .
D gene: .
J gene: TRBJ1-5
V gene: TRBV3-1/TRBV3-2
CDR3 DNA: TGTGCCAGCAGCCTACGGGGAAACAATCAGCCCCAGCATTTT
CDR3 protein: CASSLRGNNQPQHF

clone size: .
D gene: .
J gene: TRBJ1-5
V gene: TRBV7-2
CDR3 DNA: TGTGCCAGCAGCTTAGCGGGGGCGGTAGCATCAGAGCCCCAGCATTTT
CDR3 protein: CASSLAGAVASEPQHF

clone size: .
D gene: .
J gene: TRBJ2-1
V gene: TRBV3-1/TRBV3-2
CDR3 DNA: TGTGCCAGCAGCCAAGAGATGGGCAGCCTATTCTCGTTCTTC
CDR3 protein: CASSQEMGSLFSFF

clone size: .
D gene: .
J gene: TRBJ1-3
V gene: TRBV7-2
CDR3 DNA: TGTGCCAGCAGCAACCTCGGGGGACCGGCCTCTGGAAACACCATATATTTT
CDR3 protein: CASSNLGGPASGNTIYF

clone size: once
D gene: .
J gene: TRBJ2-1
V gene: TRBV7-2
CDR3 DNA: TGTGCCAGCAGCCCAACAGGCGCCAGCTCCTACAATGAGCAGTTCTTC
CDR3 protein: CASSPTGASSYNEQFF

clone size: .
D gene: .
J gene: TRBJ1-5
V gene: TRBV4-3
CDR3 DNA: TGCGCCAGCAGCCAAGAGGCCGGGACTTCCAATCAGCCCCAGCATTTT
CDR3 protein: CASSQEAGTSNQPQHF

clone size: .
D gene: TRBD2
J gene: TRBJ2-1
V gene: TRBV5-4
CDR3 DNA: TGTGCCGCCAGCGGGGGGCACAACAATGAGCAGTTCTTC
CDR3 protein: CAASGGHNNEQFF

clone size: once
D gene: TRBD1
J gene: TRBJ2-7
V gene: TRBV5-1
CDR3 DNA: TGCGCCAGCAGCTCCTCCCGGACAGGAGATTACGAGCAGTACTTC
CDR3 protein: CASSSSRTGDYEQYF

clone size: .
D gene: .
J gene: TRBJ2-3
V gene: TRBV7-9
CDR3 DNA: TGTGCCAGCAGCTCAGATTTACTAGAATCAGATACGCAGTATTTT
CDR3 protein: CASSSDLLESDTQYF

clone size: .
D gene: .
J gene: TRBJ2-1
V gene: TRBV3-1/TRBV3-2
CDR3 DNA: TGTGCCAGCAGCCTCTTGATGGCAGGTGAGCAGTTCTTC
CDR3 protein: CASSLLMAGEQFF

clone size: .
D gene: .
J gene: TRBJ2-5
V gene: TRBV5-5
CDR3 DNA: TGTGCCAGCAGCTGGGGCGGGACGAAAGAGACCCAGTACTTC
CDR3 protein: CASSWGGTKETQYF

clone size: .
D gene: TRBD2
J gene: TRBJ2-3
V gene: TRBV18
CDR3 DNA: TGTGCCAGCTCACCACAAGCGGGAACCCAGGGTTTTCGGCAGTATTTT
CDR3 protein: CASSPQAGTQGFRQYF

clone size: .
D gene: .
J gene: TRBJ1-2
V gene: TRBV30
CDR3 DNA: TGTGCCTGGAGTTGGTCAGACTATGGCTACACCTTC
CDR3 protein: CAWSWSDYGYTF

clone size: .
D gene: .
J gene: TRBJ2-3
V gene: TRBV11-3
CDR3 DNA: TGTGCCAGCAGCTCTATGGGGGGTTTAACAGATACGCAGTATTTT
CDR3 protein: CASSSMGGLTDTQYF

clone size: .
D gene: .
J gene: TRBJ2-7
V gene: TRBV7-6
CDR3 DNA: TGTGCCAGCAGTCCCGAGGGTGTCTACGAGCAGTACTTC
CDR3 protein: CASSPEGVYEQYF

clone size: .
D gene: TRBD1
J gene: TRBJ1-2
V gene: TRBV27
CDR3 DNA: TGTGCCAGCAGTTTATCGGGAAACCGGGACAGGGGGCCCTATGGCTACACCTTC
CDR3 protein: CASSLSGNRDRGPYGYTF

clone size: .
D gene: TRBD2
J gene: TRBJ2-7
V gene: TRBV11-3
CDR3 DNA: TGTGCCAGCAGCTCCGCTAGCGGGGGAGGCGAGCAGTACTTC
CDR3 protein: CASSSASGGGEQYF